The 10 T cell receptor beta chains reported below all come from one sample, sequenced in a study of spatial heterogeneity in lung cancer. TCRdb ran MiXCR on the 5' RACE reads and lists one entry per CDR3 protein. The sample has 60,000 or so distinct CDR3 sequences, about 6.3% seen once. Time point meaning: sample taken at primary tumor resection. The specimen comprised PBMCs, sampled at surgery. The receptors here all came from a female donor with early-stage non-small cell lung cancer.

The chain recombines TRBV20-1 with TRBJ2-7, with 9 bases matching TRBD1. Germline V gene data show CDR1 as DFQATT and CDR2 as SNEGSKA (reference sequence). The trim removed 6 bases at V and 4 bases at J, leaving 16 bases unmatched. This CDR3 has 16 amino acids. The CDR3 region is CSAPTPTDRGYYEQYV. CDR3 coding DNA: TGCAGTGCCCCTACCCCAACGGACAGGGGATATTACGAGCAGTACGTC.

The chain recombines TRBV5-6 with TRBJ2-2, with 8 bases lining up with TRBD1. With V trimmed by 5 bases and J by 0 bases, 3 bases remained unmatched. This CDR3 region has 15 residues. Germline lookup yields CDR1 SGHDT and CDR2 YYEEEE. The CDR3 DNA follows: TGTGCCAGCAGTTGGACAGGGTCGAACACCGGGGAGCTGTTTTTT. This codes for CASSWTGSNTGELFF.

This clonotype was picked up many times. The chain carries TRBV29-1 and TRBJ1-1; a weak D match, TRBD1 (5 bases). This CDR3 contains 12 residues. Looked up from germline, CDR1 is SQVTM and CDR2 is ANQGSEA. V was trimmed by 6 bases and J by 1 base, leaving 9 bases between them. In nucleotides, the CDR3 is TGCAGCGTGAACACAGGGAACACTGAAGCTTTCTTT. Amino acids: CSVNTGNTEAFF.

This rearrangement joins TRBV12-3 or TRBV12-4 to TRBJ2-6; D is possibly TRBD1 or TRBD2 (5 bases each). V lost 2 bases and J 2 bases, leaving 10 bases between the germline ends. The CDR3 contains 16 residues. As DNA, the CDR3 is TGTGCCAGCAGTTTAAGGGACCCTCCTGGGGCCAACGTCCTGACTTTC. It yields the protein CASSLRDPPGANVLTF.

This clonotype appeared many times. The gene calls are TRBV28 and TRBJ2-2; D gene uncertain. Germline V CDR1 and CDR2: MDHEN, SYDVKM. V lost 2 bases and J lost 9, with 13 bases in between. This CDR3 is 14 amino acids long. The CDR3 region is CASSLMMGYRELFF. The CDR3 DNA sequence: TGTGCCAGCAGTTTAATGATGGGGTACCGGGAGCTGTTTTTT.

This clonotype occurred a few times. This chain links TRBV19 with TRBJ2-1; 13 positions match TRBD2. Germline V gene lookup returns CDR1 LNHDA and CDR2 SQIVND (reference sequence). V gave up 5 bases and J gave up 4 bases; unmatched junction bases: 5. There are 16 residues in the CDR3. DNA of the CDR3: TGTGCCAGTAGTTCGCAACTAGCGGGAGGGTACAATGAGCAGTTCTTC. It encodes CASSSQLAGGYNEQFF.

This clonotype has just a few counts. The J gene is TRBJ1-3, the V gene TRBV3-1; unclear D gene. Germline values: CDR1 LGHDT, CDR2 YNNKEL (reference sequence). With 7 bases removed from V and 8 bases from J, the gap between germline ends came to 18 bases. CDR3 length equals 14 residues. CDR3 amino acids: CASTPTGVGDTIYF. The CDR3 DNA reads TGTGCCAGCACCCCCACTGGCGTCGGGGACACCATATATTTT.

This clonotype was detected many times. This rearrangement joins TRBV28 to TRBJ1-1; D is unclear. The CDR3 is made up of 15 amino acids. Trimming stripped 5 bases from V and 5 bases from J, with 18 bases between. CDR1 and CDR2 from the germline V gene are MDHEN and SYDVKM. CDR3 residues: CASSPFGSGKTEAFF. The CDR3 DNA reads TGTGCCAGCAGTCCTTTTGGGTCGGGGAAGACTGAAGCTTTCTTT.

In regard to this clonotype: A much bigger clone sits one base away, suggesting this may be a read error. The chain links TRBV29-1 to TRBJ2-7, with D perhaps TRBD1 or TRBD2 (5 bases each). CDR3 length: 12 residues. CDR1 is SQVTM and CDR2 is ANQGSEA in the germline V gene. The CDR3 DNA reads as TGCAGCGTTGTCAGGGACCCCCACGAGCAGAACTTC. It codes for CSVVRDPHEQNF.

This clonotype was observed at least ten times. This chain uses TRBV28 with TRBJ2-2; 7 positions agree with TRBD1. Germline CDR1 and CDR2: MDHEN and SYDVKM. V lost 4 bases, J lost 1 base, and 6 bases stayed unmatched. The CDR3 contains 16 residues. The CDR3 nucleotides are TGTGCCAGCAGTTCATCCGGGACAGTGAACACCGGGGAGCTGTTTTTT. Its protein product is CASSSSGTVNTGELFF.